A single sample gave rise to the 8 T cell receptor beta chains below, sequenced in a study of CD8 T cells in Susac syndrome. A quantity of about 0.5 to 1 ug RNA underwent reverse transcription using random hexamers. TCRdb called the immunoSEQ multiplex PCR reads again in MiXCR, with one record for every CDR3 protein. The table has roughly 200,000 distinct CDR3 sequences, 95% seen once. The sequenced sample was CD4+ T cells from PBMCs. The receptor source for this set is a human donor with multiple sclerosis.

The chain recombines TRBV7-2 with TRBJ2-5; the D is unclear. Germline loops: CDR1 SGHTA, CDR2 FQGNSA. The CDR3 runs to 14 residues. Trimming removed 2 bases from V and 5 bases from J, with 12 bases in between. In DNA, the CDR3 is TGTGCCAGCAGCTTAAACTTCGAAGGCGAGACCCAGTACTTC. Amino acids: CASSLNFEGETQYF.

The CDR3 here is CAISEDRGRGPADTQYF. The DNA for the CDR3 is TGTGCCATCAGTGAGGACAGGGGGCGCGGACCGGCAGATACGCAGTATTTT. This chain uses TRBV10-3 with TRBJ2-3, with 10 positions matching TRBD1. Looked up from germline, CDR1 is ENHRY and CDR2 is SYGVKD. V dropped 2 bases and J dropped 4; count of bases not matched to a gene: 9. CDR3 size: 17 residues.

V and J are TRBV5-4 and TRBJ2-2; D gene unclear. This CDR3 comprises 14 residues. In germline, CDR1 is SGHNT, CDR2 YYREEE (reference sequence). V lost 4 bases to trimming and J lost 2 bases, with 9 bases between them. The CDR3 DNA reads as TGTGCCAGCAGCACCGCAGTTAACACCGGGGAGCTGTTTTTT. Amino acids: CASSTAVNTGELFF.

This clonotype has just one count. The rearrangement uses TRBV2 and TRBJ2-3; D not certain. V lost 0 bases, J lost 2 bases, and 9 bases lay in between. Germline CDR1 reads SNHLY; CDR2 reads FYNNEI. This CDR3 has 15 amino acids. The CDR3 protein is CASSEAGRYTDTQYF. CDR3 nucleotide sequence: TGTGCCAGCAGTGAAGCCGGCCGGTACACAGATACGCAGTATTTT.

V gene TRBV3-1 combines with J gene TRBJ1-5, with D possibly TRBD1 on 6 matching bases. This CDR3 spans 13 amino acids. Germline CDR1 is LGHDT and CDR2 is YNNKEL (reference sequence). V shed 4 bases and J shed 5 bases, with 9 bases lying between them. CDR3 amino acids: CASSRGADQPQHF. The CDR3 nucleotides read TGTGCCAGCAGCCGGGGGGCGGATCAGCCCCAGCATTTT.

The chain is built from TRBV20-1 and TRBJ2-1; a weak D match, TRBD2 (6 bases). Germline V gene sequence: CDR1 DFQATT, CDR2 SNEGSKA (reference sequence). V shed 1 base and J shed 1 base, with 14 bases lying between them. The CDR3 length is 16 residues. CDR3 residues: CSARVERRGSYNEQFF. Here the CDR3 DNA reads TGCAGTGCTAGAGTTGAAAGGCGGGGTTCCTACAATGAGCAGTTCTTC.

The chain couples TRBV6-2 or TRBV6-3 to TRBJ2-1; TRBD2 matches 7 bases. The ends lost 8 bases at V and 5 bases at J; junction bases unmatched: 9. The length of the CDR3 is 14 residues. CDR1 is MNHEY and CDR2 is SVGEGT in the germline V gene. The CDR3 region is CASCGGNINNEQFF. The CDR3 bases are TGTGCCAGCTGCGGGGGAAATATTAACAATGAGCAGTTCTTC.

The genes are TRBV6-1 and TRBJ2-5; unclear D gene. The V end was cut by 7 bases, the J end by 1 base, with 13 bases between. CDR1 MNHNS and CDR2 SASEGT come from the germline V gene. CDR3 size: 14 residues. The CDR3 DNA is TGTGCCAGCACCGAACAGTCGGCCCAAGAGACCCAGTACTTC. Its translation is CASTEQSAQETQYF.